These 20 T cell receptor beta chains were all obtained from the same sample, sequenced in a study of CD8+CD57+ T cells in acquired aplastic anemia. Whoever was chosen for sequencing had shown CD8+CD57+ cell expansion by flow cytometry. Genomic DNA, serving as template, underwent TCR beta VDJ and CDR3 profiling. MiXCR was run by TCRdb on the reads, yielding one entry per CDR3 protein. The repertoire holds over 250,000 distinct CDR3 sequences, with approximately 58% as singletons. The sequencing input was sorted CD4+, CD8+, or CD8+CD57+ T cells (not recorded which) from PBMCs. These receptors were taken from a human donor with aplastic anemia.

This clonotype was counted between two and nine times. The genes are TRBV29-1 and TRBJ2-3; TRBD2 matches 15 bases. V lost 6 bases, J lost 3 bases, and 10 bases stayed unmatched. The V gene's germline CDR1 is SQVTM and CDR2 ANQGSEA. The CDR3 is 17 amino acids. CDR3 protein: CSVAGSGTSGRTDTQYF. The CDR3 DNA follows: TGCAGCGTAGCAGGGTCCGGGACTAGCGGGAGGACAGATACGCAGTATTTT.

This clonotype was picked up many times. V is TRBV20-1 and J is TRBJ2-5; a weak D match, TRBD2 (5 bases). The CDR3 runs to 15 residues. Germline V gene sequence: CDR1 DFQATT, CDR2 SNEGSKA (reference sequence). V dropped 0 bases and J dropped 2 bases, with 13 bases sitting between them. CDR3 loop: CSARDAGRPQETQYF. CDR3 coding DNA: TGCAGTGCTAGAGATGCGGGCAGGCCTCAAGAGACCCAGTACTTC.

This sequence joins TRBV25-1 and TRBJ2-7; D possibly corresponds to TRBD1 (5 bases). The germline V and J ends were trimmed by 7 bases and 6 bases, with 16 bases remaining between them. The CDR3 length is 13 residues. Germline V CDR1 and CDR2: MGHDK, SYGVNS. The CDR3 bases are TGTGCCAGCACCGAAGCAAGAAGGGGCGAGCAGTACTTC. Its protein is CASTEARRGEQYF.

This clonotype was recorded many times. CDR3 bases: TGTGCCAGCACTATGGGAGGGACACTCACATTTAATTCACCCCTCCACTTT. It translates to CASTMGGTLTFNSPLHF. The chain combines TRBV28 with TRBJ1-6; perhaps TRBD1 as D (6 bases). Germline lookup yields CDR1 MDHEN and CDR2 SYDVKM. The CDR3 is 17 amino acids. The V gene lost 7 bases and the J gene lost 6 bases, with 22 bases spanning the gap.

This chain links TRBV12-3 or TRBV12-4 with TRBJ2-7; tentative D call: TRBD1 (6 bases). CDR3 length: 14 residues. Trimming shortened V by 11 bases and J by 2 bases, and 19 bases separated the two germline ends. CDR3 sequence reads: CAGGLNRAPYEQYF. The CDR3 nucleotides read TGTGCCGGCGGACTCAACAGGGCTCCCTACGAGCAGTACTTC.

This clonotype was counted many times. This chain uses TRBV19 with TRBJ2-2; D remains ambiguous. The CDR3 contains 15 residues. Deletions cut 1 base from V and 6 bases from J, with 12 bases between. The germline V gene encodes CDR1 LNHDA and CDR2 SQIVND (reference sequence). DNA for the CDR3: TGTGCCAGTAGTATAGGTGGGCTGGTGGCCGGGGAGCTGTTTTTT. Protein sequence: CASSIGGLVAGELFF.

The rearrangement joins TRBV7-9 to TRBJ1-1; D not certain. Trimming took 1 base from V and 11 from J, leaving 14 bases between them. Germline V gene sequence: CDR1 SEHNR, CDR2 FQNEAQ (reference sequence). This CDR3 spans 13 amino acids. The CDR3 coding sequence is TGTGCCAGCAGCTTAGTGCCGGGAGAGGGTGCTTTCTTT. It specifies CASSLVPGEGAFF.

As to this clonotype: Mismatch with germline at one junction end may stem from a read error. The chain uses TRBV10-1 and TRBJ2-7; maybe TRBD2 (6 bases). The CDR3 is made up of 19 amino acids. Looked up from germline, CDR1 is WNHNN and CDR2 is SYGVQD (reference sequence). CDR3 amino acids: CGSSDGVGVGRYVGYGQYF. The DNA for the CDR3 is TGCGGCAGCAGTGATGGGGTAGGGGTGGGGAGGTATGTGGGGTACGGGCAGTACTTC.

This clonotype was found many times. This chain uses TRBV12-5 with TRBJ1-5, with D perhaps matching TRBD1 (5 bases). The germline CDR1 and CDR2 sequences are LGHNT and FRNRAP. The CDR3 has 15 residues. DNA of the CDR3: TGTGCCTCTGCTTCAGGGTCTAGTAACAATCAGCCCCAGCATTTT. It translates to CASASGSSNNQPQHF.

This chain's CDR3 is CASRSRVVGNQPQHF. The DNA of the CDR3 is TGTGCCAGTAGGAGCAGGGTAGTTGGCAATCAGCCCCAGCATTTT. The genes are TRBV19 and TRBJ1-5, with D possibly being TRBD1 (5 bases). CDR3 length: 15 residues. From germline, CDR1 is LNHDA and CDR2 SQIVND (reference sequence). Trimming cost V 6 bases and J 2 bases, with 14 bases left between them.

The J gene is TRBJ1-1, the V gene TRBV20-1, with 9 nucleotides matching TRBD1. This CDR3 has 14 residues. V lost 5 bases and J lost 4; bases outside the gene matches: 8. CDR1 and CDR2 from the germline V gene are DFQATT and SNEGSKA (reference sequence). This CDR3 reads CSARQGGGGTEAFF. DNA of the CDR3: TGCAGTGCTCGACAGGGGGGCGGCGGCACTGAAGCTTTCTTT.

The V call is TRBV2, the J call TRBJ2-7; D not resolved. CDR3 length: 13 amino acids. Germline lookup yields CDR1 SNHLY and CDR2 FYNNEI. V was pared by 4 bases and J by 4 bases, with 11 bases between. The CDR3 loop reads CASSVETTYEQYF. For the CDR3, the DNA is TGTGCCAGCAGTGTTGAGACAACATACGAGCAGTACTTC.

The chain links TRBV2 to TRBJ2-7; 11 bases are shared with TRBD1. The germline CDR1 and CDR2 sequences are SNHLY and FYNNEI. The CDR3 extends over 17 amino acids. The J segment lost 6 bases and the V segment lost 5 bases, leaving 15 bases of the junction unmatched. The CDR3 sequence: CASSFSGKDRGRSEQYF. In nucleotides, the CDR3 is TGTGCCAGCAGTTTTAGCGGGAAGGACAGGGGGCGAAGCGAGCAGTACTTC.

CDR3 bases: TGCAGTGCTAGGTTAGGAAGGTCGTATTTT. It is translated as CSARLGRSYF. The chain links TRBV20-1 to TRBJ2-3; D ambiguous. The length of the CDR3 is 10 residues. Germline CDR1 DFQATT, CDR2 SNEGSKA (reference sequence). Trimming took off 3 bases at V and 14 bases at J, with 12 bases between the two ends.

This clonotype was found many times. This chain uses TRBV9 with TRBJ2-7, with 10 bases aligning to TRBD2. Trimming at V came to 2 bases and at J to 9 bases, leaving 5 bases not matched to a gene. The V gene's germline CDR1 is SGDLS and CDR2 YYNGEE. The CDR3 loop spans 13 amino acids. This CDR3 reads CASSVGLAGAQYF. The CDR3 region has the DNA TGTGCCAGCAGCGTCGGTCTAGCGGGAGCGCAGTACTTC.

This clonotype was found a few times. The chain links TRBV25-1 to TRBJ2-5, with 10 bases fitting TRBD1. J gave up 7 bases and V 3 bases, and 14 bases lay outside the gene matches. This CDR3 region has 17 residues. The germline CDR1 and CDR2 sequences are MGHDK and SYGVNS. The CDR3: CASSEMGTGEWGGTQYF. In DNA form, the CDR3 reads TGTGCCAGCAGTGAGATGGGGACAGGGGAATGGGGGGGGACCCAGTACTTC.

The rearrangement uses TRBV19 and TRBJ1-2; 9 positions agree with TRBD1. The germline CDR1 and CDR2 sequences are LNHDA and SQIVND (reference sequence). V lost 3 bases, J lost 8 bases, and 10 bases stayed unmatched. There are 15 residues in the CDR3. CDR3 sequence (DNA): TGTGCCAGTAGTATCATCCCCGGGACAGGGAACGGCTACACCTTC. Amino acid sequence: CASSIIPGTGNGYTF.

The rearrangement joins TRBV29-1 to TRBJ1-2; tentative D call: TRBD1 (6 bases). The CDR3 spans 12 residues. Germline V gives CDR1 SQVTM, CDR2 ANQGSEA. The ends were cut back, 8 bases at V and 8 bases at J, with 18 bases in the middle. CDR3 in DNA: TGCAGCCAAGGTGACAGGAGTTGGGGCTACACCTTC. Translated, it gives CSQGDRSWGYTF.

This clonotype showed up many times. V is TRBV6-1 and J is TRBJ1-2; the D gene is possibly TRBD1 (5 bases). This CDR3 spans 14 amino acids. From germline, CDR1 is MNHNS and CDR2 SASEGT. V was cut by 1 base and J by 7 bases, with 13 bases left in between. In nucleotides, the CDR3 is TGTGCCAGCAGTGAAGAGGCCCGAGGGACTGGCTACACCTTC. It specifies CASSEEARGTGYTF.

This clonotype showed up many times. V gene TRBV20-1 combines with J gene TRBJ2-5; D unresolved. The V gene's germline CDR1 is DFQATT and CDR2 SNEGSKA (reference sequence). V lost 8 bases and J lost 8, with 12 bases in between. The CDR3 sequence is 10 residues long. CDR3 nucleotide sequence: TGCAGTACTGAGGTTTATACCCAGTACTTC. Protein: CSTEVYTQYF.